This TCR beta chain appears in the sequencing data of a study of T-cell reconstitution after alpha-beta-depleted transplantation in children. Study-level findings and limits: Some patients showed high day-60 TCRbeta diversity, which derived from surviving recipient T cells and thymic progenitors. After transplant, at about two months, alpha-beta T cells were reportedly derived from several hundred expanded graft clones. One year after transplant, T-cell counts and diversity came mostly from newly produced T cells.

A remark on this clonotype: No antigen is known for it.

Unique molecular identifiers were incorporated into the prepared TCRbeta library. TCRdb itself ran the PCR reads through MiXCR, one entry per CDR3 protein. The sample holds about 980,000 distinct CDR3 sequences, about 30% seen once. Trimming removed 8 bases from V and 7 bases from J, with 17 bases in between. The germline V gene has CDR1 MNHEY and CDR2 SVGEGT. This CDR3 is 13 amino acids long. The sequenced sample was PBMCs, mostly from graft donor cells, obtained 360 days after TCRalphabeta/CD19-depleted stem cell transplant. The rearrangement links TRBV6-2 or TRBV6-3 to TRBJ1-1, with D possibly matching TRBD1 (6 bases). The clonotype comes from a boy less than two years old who had a stem cell transplant for SCID, so the T cells may come from the graft donor. CDR3 amino acids: CASYLGQKGEAFF. The CDR3 coding sequence is TGTGCCAGCTATCTGGGACAAAAAGGTGAAGCTTTCTTT.